These 26 T cell receptor beta chains were sequenced from one sample in a study of tumor-infiltrating lymphocytes in primary liver carcinoma. Unsorted bulk tissue of about 19-33 mg yielded co-extracted RNA and DNA. TCR beta cDNA was made from 450 to 550 ng total RNA with a constant-region primer. Investigators got TCR beta libraries out of three nested multiplex PCR rounds, done with slightly modified ARM-PCR. The opening two PCR rounds, ten to eleven cycles each, paired TRBV1-TRBV30 forward primers with a C-beta reverse primer. TCRdb independently ran MiXCR on the multiplex PCR reads; one entry per CDR3 protein. The table lists 150,000 to 200,000 distinct CDR3 sequences, around four fifths of them singletons. Sequenced sample: tumor tissue from primary liver carcinoma. The receptor set was obtained from a man between 40 and 49 years old with primary liver carcinoma and hepatitis B virus infection.

V usage is TRBV10-2 and J usage is TRBJ2-7; D possibly uses TRBD1 or TRBD2 (5 bases each). Trimming removed 7 bases at V and 4 bases at J, with 20 bases between. CDR3 length equals 15 residues. Germline V gives CDR1 WSHSY, CDR2 SAAADI. The CDR3 nucleotides are TGCGCCAGCAATGACCCGGGACGGGGCTTATACGAGCAGTACTTC. Encoded protein: CASNDPGRGLYEQYF.

The chain has TRBV6-2 or TRBV6-3 and TRBJ2-5, with D possibly TRBD2 on 6 matching bases. This CDR3 is built from 12 residues. CDR1 MNHEY and CDR2 SVGEGT come from the germline V gene. Trimming took 10 bases from V and 1 from J, leaving 10 bases between them. The CDR3 nucleotides read TGTGCCACTAGCGACAGCCAAGAGACCCAGTACTTC. Translating it yields CATSDSQETQYF.

The V call is TRBV5-1, the J call TRBJ2-7; 7 bases align to TRBD2. Per germline, CDR1 SGHRS and CDR2 YFSETQ. There are 14 residues in the CDR3. V was pared by 5 bases and J by 5 bases, with 10 bases of the junction left unmatched. The DNA for the CDR3 is TGCGCCAGCAGGCCCTCTAGCGGATACAACGAGCAGTACTTC. Its translation: CASRPSSGYNEQYF.

The genes are TRBV29-1 and TRBJ2-5, with D maybe TRBD1 (6 bases). This CDR3 has 12 amino acids. In germline, CDR1 is SQVTM, CDR2 ANQGSEA. V lost 5 bases and J lost 12, with 19 bases in between. The CDR3 DNA reads as TGCAGCGTTAGGGCAGAGGGGGAGACTAAGTACTTC. It specifies CSVRAEGETKYF.

The gene calls are TRBV12-3 or TRBV12-4 and TRBJ2-7, with D maybe TRBD1 (10 bases). The V gene lost 6 bases and the J gene lost 2 bases, with 32 bases spanning the gap. This CDR3 region has 20 residues. The CDR3 DNA is TGTGCCAGCAGCTTCGGACAGGGGGTTTCTCCCGGGACTAGCACCTACGAGCAGTACTTC. It yields the protein CASSFGQGVSPGTSTYEQYF.

The sample holds a few counts of this clonotype. The chain has TRBV14 and TRBJ1-2; TRBD1 matches 7 bases. Germline-derived CDR1 and CDR2 are SGHDN and FVKESK. The CDR3 is 15 residues long. The CDR3 region is CAISPGVGGYYGYTF. The CDR3 nucleotides are TGTGCTATCAGCCCCGGTGTAGGGGGCTACTATGGCTACACCTTC.

The rearrangement joins TRBV11-3 to TRBJ2-7; maybe TRBD1 (6 bases). This CDR3 spans 13 amino acids. Trimming stripped 11 bases from V and 1 base from J, with 15 bases between. CDR1 is SGHNT and CDR2 is YENEEA in the germline V gene. This CDR3 is CAGIVGHSYEQYF. For the CDR3, the DNA is TGTGCCGGCATCGTGGGACATTCCTACGAGCAGTACTTC. Full variable domain (remainder filled in from reference TRBV11-3 and TRBJ2-7): EAGVVQSPRYKIIEKKQPVAFWCNPISGHNTLYWYLQNLGQGPELLIRYENEEAVDDSQLPKDRFSAERLKGVDSTLKIQPAELGDSAVYLCAGIVGHSYEQYFGPGTRLTVT.

As regards this clonotype: Mismatch with germline at one junction end may stem from a read error. This chain links TRBV5-1 with TRBJ2-3; possibly TRBD1 for D (5 bases). The CDR3 sequence is 16 residues long. The germline CDR1 and CDR2 sequences are SGHRS and YFSETQ. This chain's CDR3 is CASSLNGRVSTGTQYF. CDR3 coding DNA: TGCGCCAGCAGCTTGAACGGCCGTGTTAGCACAGGTACGCAGTATTTT.

This clonotype was seen more than once but under ten times. This chain joins TRBV7-2 and TRBJ2-3, with TRBD2 matching over 8 bases. V dropped 2 bases and J dropped 6; count of bases not matched to a gene: 4. CDR3 length: 14 amino acids. In germline, CDR1 is SGHTA, CDR2 FQGNSA. In DNA form, the CDR3 reads TGTGCCAGCAGCTTAATCGGGGGGGCGGATACGCAGTATTTT. Translating it yields CASSLIGGADTQYF.

Turning to this clonotype: This could be a read error, since a much larger clone is one nucleotide away. The chain is built from TRBV28 and TRBJ2-7; weak D call: TRBD2 (6 bases). There are 14 residues in the CDR3. Germline assignment: CDR1 MDHEN and CDR2 SYDVKM. The CDR3 here is CASSYASGSYEKYF. The CDR3 DNA reads TGTGCCAGCAGTTACGCAAGCGGGTCCTACGAGAAGTACTTC.

As to this clonotype: One end of the junction varies from germline; a read error may be responsible. The rearrangement joins TRBV11-2 to TRBJ1-2; no clear D gene. CDR1 and CDR2 (germline): SGHAT, FQNNGV. The CDR3 totals 16 residues. CDR3 sequence reads: CGSSLDSVAYSRGYTF. CDR3 bases: TGTGGCAGCAGCTTAGATTCGGTAGCATATTCTCGAGGCTACACATTC.

Worth noting for this clonotype: An end of the junction differs from the germline gene, which may be a read error. This CDR3 is CVSSLASGFYNEQFF. CDR3 DNA sequence: TGTGTCAGCAGCCTCGCGAGCGGATTCTATAATGAGCAGTTCTTC. J is TRBJ2-1 and V is TRBV28; TRBD2 might be the D (5 bases). The CDR3 runs to 15 residues. In germline, CDR1 is MDHEN, CDR2 SYDVKM.

Of note for this clonotype: At one boundary the junction diverges from the germline segment, which might be a read error. The chain employs TRBV11-1 and TRBJ2-5; D gene uncertain. This CDR3 spans 12 amino acids. The germline V gene has CDR1 SGHAT and CDR2 FQDESV (reference sequence). CDR3 protein: CTSSQLRETQYF. CDR3 nucleotide sequence: TGTACCAGCAGCCAGCTGAGGGAGACCCAGTACTTC.

This clonotype was recorded only once. It is likely a read error, because the conserved phenylalanine at the end of the CDR3 is missing. The V and J genes are TRBV29-1 and TRBJ2-3, with TRBD2 identical over 10 bases. Germline CDR1 reads SQVTM; CDR2 reads ANQGSEA. V shed 7 bases, J shed 5 bases, and the junction held 6 bases outside the gene matches. The CDR3 sequence is 13 residues long. The CDR3 sequence is CSAQRGGRDTQYL. The CDR3 nucleotides are TGCAGCGCCCAGCGGGGGGGCAGAGATACGCAGTATCTT.

The gene calls are TRBV29-1 and TRBJ2-5; 12 positions agree with TRBD2. V gave up 5 bases and J gave up 10 bases; unmatched junction bases: 14. Germline values: CDR1 SQVTM, CDR2 ANQGSEA. The length of the CDR3 is 15 residues. CDR3 coding DNA: TGCAGCGTTCAGACTAGCGGGAGTTGGGTAGATATCCAGTACTTC. Translating gives CSVQTSGSWVDIQYF.

Regarding this clonotype: This may be a read error: a much more frequent sequence differs by one nucleotide. The chain uses TRBV28 and TRBJ1-2; 7 bases align to TRBD1. The CDR3 loop spans 14 amino acids. V shed 2 bases, J shed 5 bases, and the junction held 5 bases outside the gene matches. Per the germline V gene, CDR1 is MDHEN and CDR2 is SYDVKM. The CDR3 protein is CASSLAKTGYGYTF. As DNA, the CDR3 is TGTGCCAGCAGTTTAGCGAAGACAGGGTATGGCTACACCTTC.

The J gene is TRBJ2-7, the V gene TRBV12-3 or TRBV12-4; 9 bases agree with TRBD1. The CDR3 is 16 amino acids. Losses at the gene ends were 7 bases for V and 9 bases for J; bases not matched to a gene: 19. The CDR3 loop reads CASIPHPGQGDHGQYF. The CDR3 region has the DNA TGTGCCAGCATCCCCCATCCGGGACAGGGAGACCACGGGCAGTACTTC.

Note on this clonotype: The junction departs from the called germline gene at one end, perhaps through a read error. The chain is built from TRBV5-1 and TRBJ2-5; perhaps TRBD2 as D (6 bases). The CDR3 has 15 residues. Germline loops: CDR1 SGHRS, CDR2 YFSETQ. The CDR3 DNA sequence: TGCGCCAGCAGCGCATTGGGGGTCGGGGGAGAGACCCAATACTTC. This translates into CASSALGVGGETQYF. The whole variable domain, filled in from reference TRBV5-1 and TRBJ2-5, reads KAGVTQTPRYLIKTRGQQVTLSCSPISGHRSVSWYQQTPGQGLQFLFEYFSETQRNKGNFPGRFSGRQFSNSRSEMNVSTLELGDSALYLCASSALGVGGETQYFGPGTRLLVL.

In its sample, this clonotype was seen many times. CDR3 sequence: CASTSFVASTDTQYF. As DNA, the CDR3 is TGTGCCAGCACCTCCTTCGTAGCTTCCACAGATACGCAGTATTTT. J is TRBJ2-3 and V is TRBV5-4; D is unclear. The ends were cut back, 6 bases at V and 2 bases at J, with 16 bases in the middle. The CDR3 consists of 15 residues. CDR1 is SGHNT, CDR2 YYREEE, per germline (reference sequence).

This clonotype was recorded only once. This chain connects TRBV29-1 to TRBJ2-7; perhaps TRBD1 as D (5 bases). The CDR3 is 14 amino acids. Germline V gives CDR1 SQVTM, CDR2 ANQGSEA. CDR3 in amino acids: CSARGRWSSYEQYF. The CDR3 DNA reads TGCAGTGCAAGGGGTCGATGGAGCTCCTACGAGCAGTACTTC.

Points on this clonotype: A read error is possible here, since a much larger clone lies one base away. The chain uses TRBV5-6 and TRBJ2-5, with D perhaps assigned TRBD1 or TRBD2 (5 bases each). Between the trimmed V and J ends, which lost 3 bases and 9 bases, there was a span of 18 bases. This CDR3 is built from 14 residues. Germline loops: CDR1 SGHDT, CDR2 YYEEEE. The CDR3 here is CASSSGRRGLPQYF. CDR3 bases: TGTGCCAGCAGCTCAGGGCGACGGGGTCTGCCCCAGTACTTC.

Here the CDR3 DNA reads TGTGCCAGCAGCCCCCTTACCACTCTCACAGATACGCAGTATTTT. It is translated as CASSPLTTLTDTQYF. The chain joins TRBV7-8 to TRBJ2-3; D remains unclear. The germline V gene encodes CDR1 SGHVS and CDR2 FQNEAQ. The CDR3 consists of 15 residues. The V gene lost 5 bases and the J gene lost 2 bases, with 14 bases spanning the gap.

On this clonotype itself: A junction end diverges from the germline sequence, so it may reflect a read error. This chain uses TRBV5-4 with TRBJ2-2; no definite D call. The germline gives CDR1 SGHNT, CDR2 YYREEE (reference sequence). This CDR3 has 14 residues. CDR3 residues: CASSPGPSPEELLF. Here the CDR3 DNA reads TGTGCCAGCAGCCCCGGGCCCAGCCCCGAGGAGCTGTTATTT. Together with reference TRBV5-4 and TRBJ2-2, the CDR3 gives the full variable domain: ETGVTQSPTHLIKTRGQQVTLRCSSQSGHNTVSWYQQALGQGPQFIFQYYREEENGRGNFPPRFSGLQFPNYSSELNVNALELDDSALYLCASSPGPSPEELLFGEGSRLTVL.

As to this clonotype: Compared with germline, one end of the junction differs, possibly owing to a read error. The CDR3 nucleotides are TGTGCCAGCAGTTTACCGGGCTACGAGCACTACTTC. It is translated as CASSLPGYEHYF. The genes are TRBV28 and TRBJ2-7, with D unclear. CDR1 and CDR2 (germline): MDHEN, SYDVKM. CDR3 length: 12 residues.

The chain is built from TRBV6-4 and TRBJ2-3, with 7 nucleotides matching TRBD2. Germline lookup yields CDR1 MRHNA and CDR2 SNTAGT. V dropped 2 bases and J dropped 0; count of bases not matched to a gene: 5. This CDR3 contains 16 residues. This CDR3 reads CASSDNSSGSTDTQYF. CDR3 in DNA: TGTGCCAGCAGTGACAACTCTAGCGGTAGCACAGATACGCAGTATTTT.

As regards this clonotype: No conserved phenylalanine or tryptophan ends this CDR3, so it is likely a read error. The chain joins TRBV6-1 to TRBJ2-1; 9 bases agree with TRBD1. This CDR3 spans 15 amino acids. J gave up 4 bases and V 3 bases, and 4 bases lay outside the gene matches. Per the germline V gene, CDR1 is MNHNS and CDR2 is SASEGT. CDR3: CASSETGGMYNEQFL. The CDR3 region has the DNA TGTGCCAGCAGTGAGACAGGGGGTATGTACAATGAGCAGTTCCTT.